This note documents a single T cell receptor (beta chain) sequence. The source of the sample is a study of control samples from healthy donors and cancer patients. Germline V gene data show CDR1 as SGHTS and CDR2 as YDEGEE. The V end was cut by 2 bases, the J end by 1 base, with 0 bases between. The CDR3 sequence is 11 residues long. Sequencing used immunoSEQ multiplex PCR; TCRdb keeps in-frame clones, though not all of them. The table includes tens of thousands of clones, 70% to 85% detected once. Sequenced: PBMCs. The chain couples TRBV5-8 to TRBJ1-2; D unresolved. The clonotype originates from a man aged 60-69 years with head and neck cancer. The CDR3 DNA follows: TGTGCCAGCAGCTTTAACTATGGCTACACCTTC. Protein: CASSFNYGYTF.